Listed below are T cell receptor beta chains from one sample, sequenced in a study of shared clonotypes between healthy human individuals. Measured with immunoSEQ multiplex PCR; TCRdb has only the in-frame clones, and not every one. Counted here are about 460,000 clones, 70% to 80% occurring once; the ten biggest clones make up 9.5% to 15%. The material sequenced was PBMCs. Source of these receptors: a woman aged 40 to 50 in good health. Some clones in this sample may be carry-over from other donors' samples. Both conserved end residues are part of each CDR3. Rows give clone size only sometimes, using once, few, many, or a class for an expanded clone.

V gene	J gene	clone size	CDR3 protein
TRBV29-1	TRBJ2-5	few	CSVEGETQYF
TRBV7-3	TRBJ1-1	.	CASSSGGTEAFF
TRBV13	TRBJ1-2	.	CASSRNPQGGNYGYTF
TRBV27	TRBJ2-1	.	CASSLSPSGRRSEQFF
TRBV5-1	TRBJ1-1	.	CASSSRGTWNTEAFF
TRBV19	TRBJ1-4	many	CASRTAGATNEKLFF
TRBV27	TRBJ1-2	.	CASSQTGTAGGYTF
TRBV2	TRBJ2-3	.	CASSLAGAGTDTQYF
TRBV2	TRBJ1-2	.	CASSGTSSGYTF
TRBV6-5	TRBJ2-7	.	CASSYTSGLPYEQYF
TRBV7-7	TRBJ2-7	.	CASSAGAGEVYEQYF
TRBV27	TRBJ2-1	once	CASSPRGADLVYNEQFF
TRBV5-1	TRBJ1-5	.	CASSLQDPSNQPQHF
TRBV7-8	TRBJ1-1	.	CASSWTGNTEAFF
TRBV15	TRBJ2-1	.	CATSRGQEWYNEQFF
TRBV6-1	TRBJ2-7	.	CASSRQGASSYEQYF
TRBV25-1	TRBJ2-7	.	CASSPPGTGRYEQYF
TRBV5-1	TRBJ1-1	.	CASSLSRDFTEAFF
TRBV19	TRBJ2-7	many	CASSILAGEGEQYF
TRBV18	TRBJ2-1	.	CASSPRDTYNEQFF
TRBV21-1	TRBJ2-7	once	CAGSCLREQYF
TRBV28	TRBJ2-2	.	CASSGSGTGNTGELFF
TRBV20-1	TRBJ2-3	.	CSANWPDTQYF
TRBV30	TRBJ1-4	few	CAWSVPHTTNEKLFF
TRBV2	TRBJ2-3	.	CASRGGSTDTQYF
TRBV27	TRBJ2-2	once	CASTSAWREGRELFF
TRBV18	TRBJ2-3	.	CASSPLGTTDTQYF
TRBV11-1	TRBJ1-5	.	CASSLPQGSGQPQHF
TRBV28	TRBJ2-1	.	CASSRTSYNEQFF
TRBV5-4	TRBJ2-1	.	CASSAASQGRNEQFF
TRBV25-1	TRBJ2-5	.	CASSESRDQETQYF
TRBV5-1	TRBJ2-7	few	CASSARDRASSYEQYF
TRBV7-3	TRBJ1-1	few	CASSLSGATLFF
TRBV27	TRBJ2-7	.	CASSTRGTSGSYDEQYF
TRBV18	TRBJ2-5	.	CASSPSGRGETQYF
TRBV6-1	TRBJ2-7	.	CASSVYRGVEQYF
TRBV7-9	TRBJ1-2	.	CASSQDPRINYGYTF
TRBV7-2	TRBJ1-2	few	CASSPLTGIGYTF
TRBV29-1	TRBJ1-5	few	CSDRGLSLGQPQHF
TRBV7-6	TRBJ2-2	.	CASTWRRSNTGELFF